The entry below gives a single T cell receptor (beta chain) sequence along with its context. Trimming cost V 2 bases and J 3 bases, with 8 bases left between them. The CDR3 sequence is 14 residues long. The germline CDR1 and CDR2 sequences are ENHRY and SYGVKD. The data belong to a study of CD8 T cells in Susac syndrome. A quantity of about 0.5 to 1 ug RNA underwent reverse transcription using random hexamers. TCRdb analysed the immunoSEQ multiplex PCR reads with MiXCR anew, one entry per CDR3 protein. The repertoire includes around 23,000 distinct CDR3 sequences, roughly 95% of them detected once, and 0.55% to 0.7% sits in the top ten.

J is TRBJ1-5 and V is TRBV10-3; D unclear. The source of this sequence is a human donor with Susac syndrome. The sequencing sample was made of CD8+ T cells from PBMCs. This CDR3 reads CAISEPGNNQPQHF. For the CDR3, the DNA is TGTGCCATCAGTGAGCCCGGGAACAATCAGCCCCAGCATTTT.